This T cell receptor beta chain was captured in a study of blood T cell repertoires in COVID-19. Study-level information: The United States, Italy and Spain provided the acute and convalescent COVID-19 samples. The analysed material was cDNA or gDNA that came from T cells, B-cell-depleted T cells, or PBMCs.

Per the study methods: Nucleated cell counts were estimated from reference gene primer amplification. Libraries were prepared by immunoSEQ multiplex PCR; TCRdb keeps only in-frame clonotypes and omits some of them. V, J and clone size are those of that table, while D and trimming were read from the DNA. The sample yields about 670,000 clones, around 89% seen once. The CDR3 is made up of 16 amino acids. The chain has TRBV21-1 and TRBJ1-2; the table's D call TRBD1 went unverified against the DNA. TRBV21-1 is labeled a pseudogene. This sequence was found in a woman aged 18 to 35 with acute or convalescent COVID-19. The specimen sequenced was peripheral blood. CDR3 loop: CASSASQGTYYYGYTF. In nucleotides, the CDR3 is TGTGCCAGCAGCGCCTCCCAGGGGACGTATTACTATGGCTACACCTTC.